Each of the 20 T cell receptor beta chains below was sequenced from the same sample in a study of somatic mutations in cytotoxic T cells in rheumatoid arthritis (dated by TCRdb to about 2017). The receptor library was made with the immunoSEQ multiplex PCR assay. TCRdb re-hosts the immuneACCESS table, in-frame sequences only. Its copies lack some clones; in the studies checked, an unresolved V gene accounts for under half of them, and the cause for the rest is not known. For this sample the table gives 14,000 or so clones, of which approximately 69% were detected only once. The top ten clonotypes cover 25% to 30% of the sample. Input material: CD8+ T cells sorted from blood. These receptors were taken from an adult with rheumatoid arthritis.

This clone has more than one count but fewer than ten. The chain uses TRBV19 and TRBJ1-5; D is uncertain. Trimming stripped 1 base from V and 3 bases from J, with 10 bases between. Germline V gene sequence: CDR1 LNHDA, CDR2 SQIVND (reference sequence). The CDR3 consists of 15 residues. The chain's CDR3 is CASSIGGAINQPQHF. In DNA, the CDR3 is TGTGCCAGTAGTATAGGCGGCGCGATCAATCAGCCCCAGCATTTT.

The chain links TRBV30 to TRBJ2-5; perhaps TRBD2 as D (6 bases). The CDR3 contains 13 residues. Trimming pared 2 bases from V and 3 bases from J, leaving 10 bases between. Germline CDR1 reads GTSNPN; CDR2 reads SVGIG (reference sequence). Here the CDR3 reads CAWSPGLKETQYF. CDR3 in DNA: TGTGCCTGGAGTCCCGGACTAAAAGAGACCCAGTACTTC. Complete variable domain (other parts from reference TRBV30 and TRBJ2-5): SQTIHQWPATLVQPVGSPLSLECTVEGTSNPNLYWYRQAAGRGLQLLFYSVGIGQISSEVPQNLSASRPQDRQFILSSKKLLLSDSGFYLCAWSPGLKETQYFGPGTRLLVL.

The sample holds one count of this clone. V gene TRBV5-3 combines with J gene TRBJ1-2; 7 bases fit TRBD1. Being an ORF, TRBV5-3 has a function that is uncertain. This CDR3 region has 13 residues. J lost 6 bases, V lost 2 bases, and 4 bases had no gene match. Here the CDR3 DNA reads TGTGCCAGAAGCTTAAGAGGGGGCGATGGCTACACCTTC. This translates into CARSLRGGDGYTF.

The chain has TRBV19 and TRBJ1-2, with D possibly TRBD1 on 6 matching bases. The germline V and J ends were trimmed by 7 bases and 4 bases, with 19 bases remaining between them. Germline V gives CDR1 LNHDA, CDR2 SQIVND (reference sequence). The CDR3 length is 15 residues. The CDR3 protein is CASTSPDRVGYGYTF. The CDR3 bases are TGTGCCAGTACCTCCCCGGACAGAGTGGGCTATGGCTACACCTTC.

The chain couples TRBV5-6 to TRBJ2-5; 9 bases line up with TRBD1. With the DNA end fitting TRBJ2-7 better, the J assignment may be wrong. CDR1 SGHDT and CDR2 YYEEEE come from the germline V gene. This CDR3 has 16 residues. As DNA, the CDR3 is TGTGCCAGCAGCCCCGCTTCTGGGACAGGGACCCGCGAGCAGTACTTC. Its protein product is CASSPASGTGTREQYF.

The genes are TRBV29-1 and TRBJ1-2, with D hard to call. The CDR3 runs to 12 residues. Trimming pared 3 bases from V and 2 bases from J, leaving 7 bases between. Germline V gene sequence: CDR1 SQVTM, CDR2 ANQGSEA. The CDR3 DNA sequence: TGCAGCGTTGAGGAGGAGAACTATGGCTACACCTTC. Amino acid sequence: CSVEEENYGYTF.

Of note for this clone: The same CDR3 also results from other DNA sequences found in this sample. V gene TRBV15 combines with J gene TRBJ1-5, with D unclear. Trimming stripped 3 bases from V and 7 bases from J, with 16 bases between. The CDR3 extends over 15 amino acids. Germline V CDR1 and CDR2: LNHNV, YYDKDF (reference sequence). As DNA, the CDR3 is TGTGCCACCAGCAGGGATGGGGAAGGAGGCCAGCCCCAGCATTTT. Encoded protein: CATSRDGEGGQPQHF.

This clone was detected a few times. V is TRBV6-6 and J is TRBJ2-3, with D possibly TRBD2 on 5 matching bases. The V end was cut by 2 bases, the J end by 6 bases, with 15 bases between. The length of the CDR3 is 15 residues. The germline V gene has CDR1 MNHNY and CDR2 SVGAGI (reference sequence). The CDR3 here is CASSYTRPGGDTQYF. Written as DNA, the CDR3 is TGTGCCAGCAGTTACACAAGGCCGGGCGGGGATACGCAGTATTTT.

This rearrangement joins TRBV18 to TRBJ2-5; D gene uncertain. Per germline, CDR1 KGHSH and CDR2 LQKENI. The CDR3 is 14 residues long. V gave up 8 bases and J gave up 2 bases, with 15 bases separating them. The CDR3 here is CASAEVLGQETQYF. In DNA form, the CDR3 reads TGTGCCAGCGCCGAAGTCTTGGGGCAAGAGACCCAGTACTTC.

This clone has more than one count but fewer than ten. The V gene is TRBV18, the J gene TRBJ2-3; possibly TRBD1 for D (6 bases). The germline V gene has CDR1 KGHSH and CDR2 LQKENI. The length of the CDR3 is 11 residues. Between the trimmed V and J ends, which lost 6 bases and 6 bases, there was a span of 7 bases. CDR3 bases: TGTGCCAGCTCCACAGGGGATACGCAGTATTTT. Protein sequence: CASSTGDTQYF.

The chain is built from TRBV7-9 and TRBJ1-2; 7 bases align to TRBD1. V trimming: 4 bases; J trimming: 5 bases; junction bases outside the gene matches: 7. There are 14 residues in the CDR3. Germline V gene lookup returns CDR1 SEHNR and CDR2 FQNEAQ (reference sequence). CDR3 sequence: CASSSTGSRYGYTF. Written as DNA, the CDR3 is TGTGCCAGCAGCTCGACAGGGTCGCGGTATGGCTACACCTTC.

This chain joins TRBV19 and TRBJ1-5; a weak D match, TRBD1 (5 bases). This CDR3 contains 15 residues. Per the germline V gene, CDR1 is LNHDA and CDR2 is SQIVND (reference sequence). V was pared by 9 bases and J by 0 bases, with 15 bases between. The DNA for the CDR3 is TGTGCCAGCAAAGAGGGGATTCGTAGCAATCAGCCCCAGCATTTT. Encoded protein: CASKEGIRSNQPQHF.

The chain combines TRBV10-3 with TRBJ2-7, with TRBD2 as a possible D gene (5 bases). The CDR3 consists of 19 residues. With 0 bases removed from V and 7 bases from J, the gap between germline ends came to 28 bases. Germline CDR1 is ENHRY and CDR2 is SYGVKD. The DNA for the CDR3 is TGTGCCATCAGTGAGTCTTTGGAGGACGGACCCTACGAAACGGATGAGCAGTACTTC. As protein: CAISESLEDGPYETDEQYF.

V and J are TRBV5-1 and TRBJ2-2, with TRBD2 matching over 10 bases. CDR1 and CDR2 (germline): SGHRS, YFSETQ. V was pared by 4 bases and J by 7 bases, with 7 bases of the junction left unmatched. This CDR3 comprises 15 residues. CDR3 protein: CASSVSGGAGGELFF. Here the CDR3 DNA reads TGCGCCAGCAGCGTCAGCGGGGGGGCCGGCGGGGAGCTGTTTTTT.

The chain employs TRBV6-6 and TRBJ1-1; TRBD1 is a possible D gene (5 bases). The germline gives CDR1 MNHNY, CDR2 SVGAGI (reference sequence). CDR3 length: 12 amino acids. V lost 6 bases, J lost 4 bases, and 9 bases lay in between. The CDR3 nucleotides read TGTGCCAGCAGCAGGGTTAGCACTGAAGCTTTCTTT. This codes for CASSRVSTEAFF.

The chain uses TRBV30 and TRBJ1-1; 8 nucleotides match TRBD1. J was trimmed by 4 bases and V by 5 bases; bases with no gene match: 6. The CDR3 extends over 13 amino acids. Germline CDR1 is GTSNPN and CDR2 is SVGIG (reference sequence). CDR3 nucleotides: TGTGCCTGGGGGGGGACAGGAGGCACTGAAGCTTTCTTT. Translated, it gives CAWGGTGGTEAFF.

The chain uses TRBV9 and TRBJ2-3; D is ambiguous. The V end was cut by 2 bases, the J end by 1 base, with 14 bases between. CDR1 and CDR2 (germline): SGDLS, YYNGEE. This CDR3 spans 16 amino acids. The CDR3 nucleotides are TGTGCCAGCAGCGTTCTTGGGGAATTGGGCACAGATACGCAGTATTTT. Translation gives CASSVLGELGTDTQYF.

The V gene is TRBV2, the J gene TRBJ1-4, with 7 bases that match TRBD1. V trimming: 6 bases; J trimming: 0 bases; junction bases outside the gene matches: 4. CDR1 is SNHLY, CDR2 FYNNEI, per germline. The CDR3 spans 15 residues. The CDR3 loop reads CASRTGSATNEKLFF. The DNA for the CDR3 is TGTGCCAGCAGGACAGGGTCAGCAACTAATGAAAAACTGTTTTTT.

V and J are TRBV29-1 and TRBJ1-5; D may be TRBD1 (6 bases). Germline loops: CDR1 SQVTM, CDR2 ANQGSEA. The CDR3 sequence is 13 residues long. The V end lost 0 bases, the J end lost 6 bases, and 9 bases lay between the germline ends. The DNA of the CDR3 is TGCAGCGTTGAAGAGGGAGGGGGTCAGCCCCAGCATTTT. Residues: CSVEEGGGQPQHF. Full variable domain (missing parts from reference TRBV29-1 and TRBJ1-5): SAVISQKPSRDICQRGTSLTIQCQVDSQVTMMFWYRQQPGQSLTLIATANQGSEATYESGFVIDKFPISRPNLTFSTLTVSNMSPEDSSIYLCSVEEGGGQPQHFGDGTRLSIL.

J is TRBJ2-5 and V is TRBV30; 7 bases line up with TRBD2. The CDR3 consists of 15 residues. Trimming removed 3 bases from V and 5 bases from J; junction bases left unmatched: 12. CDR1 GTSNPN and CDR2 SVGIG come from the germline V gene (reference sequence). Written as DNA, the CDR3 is TGTGCCTGGAGCATGGGGGGGGGTGCCGGGGAGACCCAGTACTTC. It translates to CAWSMGGGAGETQYF.